This T cell receptor beta chain was recorded in a study of blood T cell repertoires in COVID-19. Looking at the study overall: T cells, B-cell-depleted T cells, or PBMCs provided the cDNA or gDNA that served as material.

This CDR3 region has 15 residues. CDR1 and CDR2 from the germline V gene are MGHDK and SYGVNS. The J segment lost 3 bases and the V segment lost 6 bases, leaving 5 bases of the junction unmatched. Profiled with immunoSEQ multiplex PCR; TCRdb holds only in-frame clones, not every one. The repertoire holds 300,000 or so clones, with 65% to 90% as singletons. This clone was observed once. Assignments of participants to cohorts depended upon their own reported clinical history. The TCR comes from a woman in her 40s with acute COVID-19. The genes are TRBV25-1 and TRBJ2-2; 9 bases are a match to TRBD1. Sequencing used PBMCs or T cells enriched from blood (not recorded which). The CDR3, as DNA: TGTGCCAGCAGACCCGGGACAGGGCACACCGGGGAGCTGTTTTTT. Its protein product is CASRPGTGHTGELFF.